This entry lists 3 T cell receptor beta chains sequenced from one sample in a study of T cells in Graves' hyperthyroidism and ophthalmopathy (dated by TCRdb to between 2017 and 2020). The receptor library was made with multiplex PCR. Instrument used: Illumina HiSeq 2000. The TCR beta CDR3 regions were amplified from the RNA transcripts. A first-round RT-PCR of the TCR CDR3 used the HTBI primer set with the Qiagen OneStep RT-PCR kit. The public reads were run again by TCRdb, first through fastp at Q25 and then through MiXCR, and only productive beta chains were kept. Each entry merges the rows of one CDR3 protein and shows their most common DNA and genes. This sample has more than 500,000 distinct CDR3 sequences in its table, and 14% to 15% of those were observed once. Jointly, the top ten make up 4% to 5.5% of the sample. The sequencing input was blood. The receptors here all came from a woman aged 40 to 50 with Graves' ophthalmopathy.

The table lists this clonotype with many counts. J is TRBJ1-1 and V is TRBV20-1, with TRBD1 matching over 7 bases. J was trimmed by 4 bases and V by 5 bases; bases with no gene match: 4. CDR1 is DFQATT and CDR2 is SNEGSKA in the germline V gene (reference sequence). The CDR3 consists of 12 residues. The CDR3 DNA sequence: TGCAGTGCTCGACAGGGAAGCACTGAAGCTTTCTTT. Protein: CSARQGSTEAFF.

V usage is TRBV4-1 and J usage is TRBJ2-5; the match to TRBD1 covers 9 bases. The length of the CDR3 is 16 residues. J gave up 3 bases and V 5 bases, and 10 bases lay outside the gene matches. Germline CDR1 reads MGHRA; CDR2 reads YSYEKL. CDR3 region: CASSYYLGTGKETQYF. The CDR3 bases are TGCGCCAGCAGCTACTACCTTGGGACAGGGAAAGAGACCCAGTACTTC.

This clonotype was detected ten times or more. This chain links TRBV5-1 with TRBJ2-7, with 8 bases fitting TRBD1. The germline V gene has CDR1 SGHRS and CDR2 YFSETQ. V was pared by 3 bases and J by 2 bases, with 7 bases of the junction left unmatched. The CDR3 sequence is 15 residues long. CDR3: CASSWPDRAPYEQYF. The CDR3 bases are TGCGCCAGCAGCTGGCCGGACAGGGCGCCCTACGAGCAGTACTTC.